Listed here is a single T cell receptor beta chain. What antigen it recognizes has not been identified. Qualities for individual bases were not recorded, and no much larger clone is one base off. This sample is part of a study of the immune and genomic landscape of osteosarcoma (TCRdb year 2020). Looking at the study overall: The overall cohort was composed of a few dozen pediatric and adult patients with high-grade osteosarcoma, and a median age at diagnosis of approximately 25 years (range 5-81) was recorded. In the overall cohort, over 45% of patients were male, and 70% to 85% had localized disease at diagnosis. To characterize the osteosarcoma immunogenomic landscape, the TCR sequencing results were combined with transcriptome, protein array and immunostaining data. The goal of the study was to explain why immune checkpoint inhibitors show limited clinical activity in osteosarcoma. The cohort was enriched for poor-risk disease, with less than 85% showing unfavorable pathologic response to standard therapy and approximately 68% deceased. Osteosarcoma specimens were profiled with whole genome, RNA and T-cell receptor sequencing plus immunohistochemistry and reverse phase protein arrays so that immunogenic potential could be defined. Three patients contributed two samples from the same tumor site. Broader findings and caveats from the paper: Sample size was not determined by any statistical method, because osteosarcoma is rare and every possible sample was collected. Overall, productive TCR clonality was low, with an average of 0.09 and a maximum of 0.3, which suggests limited T-cell clonal expansion. In five cases a single hyperexpanded clone dominated the repertoire, and each of those five cases had fewer than 100 T-cell clonotypes. Higher TCR productive clonality was observed in the immune-hot C3 cluster than in the cold C1 cluster, although TCR productive clonality remained low overall. Alongside the frozen tumor specimens, matched blood was collected from only a couple of patients. Clonality benchmarks were derived from external normal skin and healthy peripheral blood data rather than from matched normal tissue.

The ImmunoSEQ Assay (Adaptive Biotechnologies) was used to immunosequence the CDR3 regions of the TCR beta chain. Under the source paper's analysis protocol: TCRB rearrangements, read counts, read proportions and gene usage were exported through the ImmunoSEQ Analyzer platform. T-cell clonality was calculated on productive rearrangements as 1 minus Pielou's evenness. In the clonal space homeostasis analysis, clonotypes were grouped as rare, small, medium, large or hyperexpanded (0.01 to 1 of the repertoire). TCR productive clonality was compared across immune clusters C1, C2 and C3 using the Wilcoxon rank sum test. As stored in TCRdb, this immuneACCESS dataset retains in-frame rearrangements with V and J assigned. A fraction of the clones does not appear; measured against another copy, unresolved V genes explain less than half of the discrepancy, and the remainder lacks a known reason. D and trimming were read from the DNA, whereas the V and J calls and clone size are those reported in that table. The sample table lists a few thousand clones, around 70% of them with a count of one. The biggest ten clones account for about 15% of the sample.

The specimens were post-treatment primary, local recurrence and metastasis tumors obtained from patients with a poor prognosis. Sample: tumor tissue from a local recurrence in the femur. The sample's cell subset or site label, decoded: locally recurrent osteosarcoma tumor. The receptor's source is a man younger than 30 with osteosarcoma. The age is the age at diagnosis.

CDR3 loop: CASSPLNHYGYTF. The bases read TGTGCCAGCAGCCCCCTCAATCACTATGGCTACACCTTC. The chain is encoded by TRBV5-8 joined to TRBJ1-2, with the D gene call left open. CDR1 and CDR2 are drawn from the germline V gene: SGHTS, YDEGEE. From its cysteine to its phenylalanine, the CDR3 spans 13 amino acids. The DNA shown is the 39-base CDR3, in frame from base 1. V and J are truncated by 4 bases and 3 bases respectively, leaving an intervening sequence of 10 bases.